This TCR beta chain was retrieved from a study of response to subunit inactivated influenza vaccine. Findings of the study overall: T cells newly recruited by each seasonal influenza vaccination are few, the authors suggested.

The CDR3 has 15 residues. Between the trimmed V and J ends, which lost 4 bases and 1 base, there was a span of 11 bases. This clonotype was recorded a few times. The antigen is undetermined. TCRdb reprocessed the RT-PCR reads via MiXCR and lists one record per CDR3 protein. Of about 780,000 distinct CDR3 sequences in the sample, about 18% are singletons; the top ten hold approximately 10%. The clonotype originates from a man in his forties or fifties who received an inactivated influenza vaccine. The rearrangement joins TRBV12-3 or TRBV12-4 to TRBJ1-5, with D possibly TRBD1 on 6 matching bases. This specimen was PBMCs from blood, taken around 5 days after vaccination. CDR3 DNA: TGTGCCAGCAGTTGGGTAGGGGGGAGCAATCAGCCCCAGCATTTT. Protein: CASSWVGGSNQPQHF.